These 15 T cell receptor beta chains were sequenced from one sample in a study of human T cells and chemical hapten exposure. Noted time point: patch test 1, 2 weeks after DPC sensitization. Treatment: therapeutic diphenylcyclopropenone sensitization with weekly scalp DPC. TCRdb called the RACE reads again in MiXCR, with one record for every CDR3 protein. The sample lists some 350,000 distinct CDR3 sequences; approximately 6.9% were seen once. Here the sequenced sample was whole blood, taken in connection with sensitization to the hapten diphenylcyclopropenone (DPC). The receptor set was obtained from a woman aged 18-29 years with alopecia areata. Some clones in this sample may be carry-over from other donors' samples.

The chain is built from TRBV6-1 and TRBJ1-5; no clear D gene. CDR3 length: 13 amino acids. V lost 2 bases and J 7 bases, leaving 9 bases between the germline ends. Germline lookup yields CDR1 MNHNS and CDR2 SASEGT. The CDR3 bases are TGTGCCAGCAGTGAACCAGTTCACCAGCCCCAGCATTTT. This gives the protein CASSEPVHQPQHF.

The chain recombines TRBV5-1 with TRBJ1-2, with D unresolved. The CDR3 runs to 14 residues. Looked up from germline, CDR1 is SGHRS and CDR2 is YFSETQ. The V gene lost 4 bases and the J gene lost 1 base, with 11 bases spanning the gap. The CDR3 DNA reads TGCGCCAGCAGCCCTGAGGCCTTTAACTATGGCTACACCTTC. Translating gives CASSPEAFNYGYTF.

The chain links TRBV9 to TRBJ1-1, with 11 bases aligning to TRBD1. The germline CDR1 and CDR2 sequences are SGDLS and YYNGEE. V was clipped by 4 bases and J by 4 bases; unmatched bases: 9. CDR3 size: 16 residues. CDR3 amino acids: CASSTGQGALGTEAFF. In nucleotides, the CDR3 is TGTGCCAGCAGCACAGGACAGGGGGCATTAGGCACTGAAGCTTTCTTT.

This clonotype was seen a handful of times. The CDR3 DNA reads as TGTGCCAGCAGTTACGAGGTCTACGAGCAGTACTTC. It is translated as CASSYEVYEQYF. The genes are TRBV6-2 or TRBV6-3 and TRBJ2-7; no clear D gene. V lost 2 bases to trimming and J lost 3 bases, with 5 bases between them. This CDR3 spans 12 amino acids. The germline V gene has CDR1 MNHEY and CDR2 SVGEGT.

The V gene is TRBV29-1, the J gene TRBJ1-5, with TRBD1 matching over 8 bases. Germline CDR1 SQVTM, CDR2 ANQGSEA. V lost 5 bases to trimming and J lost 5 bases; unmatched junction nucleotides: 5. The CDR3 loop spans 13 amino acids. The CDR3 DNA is TGCAGCGTTCGCAGGGGGCTTGATCAGCCCCAGCATTTT. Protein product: CSVRRGLDQPQHF. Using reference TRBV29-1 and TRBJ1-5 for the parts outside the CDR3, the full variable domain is SAVISQKPSRDICQRGTSLTIQCQVDSQVTMMFWYRQQPGQSLTLIATANQGSEATYESGFVIDKFPISRPNLTFSTLTVSNMSPEDSSIYLCSVRRGLDQPQHFGDGTRLSIL.

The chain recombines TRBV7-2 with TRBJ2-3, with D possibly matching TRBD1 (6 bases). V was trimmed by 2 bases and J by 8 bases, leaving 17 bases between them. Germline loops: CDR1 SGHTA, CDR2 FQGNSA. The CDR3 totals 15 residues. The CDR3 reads CASSLIQARGSTQYF. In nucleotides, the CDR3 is TGTGCCAGCAGCTTAATACAAGCGAGGGGGAGTACGCAGTATTTT.

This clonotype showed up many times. The chain's CDR3 is CASSQDFYGYTF. CDR3 DNA sequence: TGTGCCAGCAGCCAAGATTTCTATGGCTACACCTTC. The chain uses TRBV3-1 and TRBJ1-2; no definite D call. V was pared by 0 bases and J by 4 bases, with 3 bases between. Germline loops: CDR1 LGHDT, CDR2 YNNKEL (reference sequence). The CDR3 has 12 amino acids.

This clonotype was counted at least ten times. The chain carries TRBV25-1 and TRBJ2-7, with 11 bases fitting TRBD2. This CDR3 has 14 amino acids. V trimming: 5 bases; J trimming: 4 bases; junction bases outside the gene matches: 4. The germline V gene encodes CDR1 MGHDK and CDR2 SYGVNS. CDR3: CASSTTSGRYEQYF. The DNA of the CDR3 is TGTGCCAGCAGTACCACTAGCGGGAGATACGAGCAGTACTTC.

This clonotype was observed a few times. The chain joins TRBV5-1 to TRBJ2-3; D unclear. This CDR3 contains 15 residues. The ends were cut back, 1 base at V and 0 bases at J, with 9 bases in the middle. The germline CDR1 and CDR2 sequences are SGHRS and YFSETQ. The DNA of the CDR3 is TGCGCCAGCAGCTTGATGAGTCAGAGCACAGATACGCAGTATTTT. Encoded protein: CASSLMSQSTDTQYF.

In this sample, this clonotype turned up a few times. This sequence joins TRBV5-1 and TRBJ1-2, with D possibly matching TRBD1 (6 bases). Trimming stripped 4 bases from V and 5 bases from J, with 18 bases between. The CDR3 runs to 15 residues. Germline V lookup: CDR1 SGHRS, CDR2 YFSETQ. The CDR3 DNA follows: TGCGCCAGCAGCGACTATTCGGGGGCCGGTTATGGCTACACCTTC. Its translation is CASSDYSGAGYGYTF.

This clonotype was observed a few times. CDR3 amino acids: CASSLGTGYQETQYF. The CDR3, as DNA: TGTGCCAGCAGCTTAGGTACAGGGTACCAAGAGACCCAGTACTTC. The chain carries TRBV7-8 and TRBJ2-5, with D tentatively TRBD1 (6 bases). Trimming removed 1 base from V and 0 bases from J, with 9 bases in between. This CDR3 contains 15 residues. Per the germline V gene, CDR1 is SGHVS and CDR2 is FQNEAQ.

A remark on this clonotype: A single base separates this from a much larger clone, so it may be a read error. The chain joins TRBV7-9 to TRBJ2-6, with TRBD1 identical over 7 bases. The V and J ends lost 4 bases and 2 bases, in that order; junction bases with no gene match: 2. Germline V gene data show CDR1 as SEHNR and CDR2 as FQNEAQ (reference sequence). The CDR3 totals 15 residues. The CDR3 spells CASSSTGAGANVLTF. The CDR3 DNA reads TGTGCCAGCAGCTCAACAGGGGCTGGGGCCAACGTCCTGACTTTC.

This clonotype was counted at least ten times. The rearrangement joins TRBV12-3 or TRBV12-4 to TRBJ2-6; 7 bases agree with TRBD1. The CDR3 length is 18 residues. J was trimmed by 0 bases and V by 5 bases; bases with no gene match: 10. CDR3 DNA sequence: TGTGCCAGCAGTCCGAGGGACAGTCCTTTCTCTGGGGCCAACGTCCTGACTTTC. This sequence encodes CASSPRDSPFSGANVLTF.

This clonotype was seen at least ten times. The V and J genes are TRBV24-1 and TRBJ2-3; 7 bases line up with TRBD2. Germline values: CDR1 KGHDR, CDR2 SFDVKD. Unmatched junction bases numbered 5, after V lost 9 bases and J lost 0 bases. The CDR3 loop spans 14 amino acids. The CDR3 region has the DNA TGTGCCACCGGTGGGAGGGGAAGCACAGATACGCAGTATTTT. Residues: CATGGRGSTDTQYF.

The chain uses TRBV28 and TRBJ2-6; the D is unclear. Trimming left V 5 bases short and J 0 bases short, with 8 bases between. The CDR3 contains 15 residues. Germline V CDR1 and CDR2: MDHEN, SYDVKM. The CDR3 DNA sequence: TGTGCCAGCAGTGGCAGGCTCTCTGGGGCCAACGTCCTGACTTTC. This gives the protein CASSGRLSGANVLTF. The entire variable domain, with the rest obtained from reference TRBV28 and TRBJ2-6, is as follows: DVKVTQSSRYLVKRTGEKVFLECVQDMDHENMFWYRQDPGLGLRLIYFSYDVKMKEKGDIPEGYSVSREKKERFSLILESASTNQTSMYLCASSGRLSGANVLTFGAGSRLTVL.